A single sample is the source of the 18 T cell receptor beta chains below, sequenced in a study of T cell repertoires in cytomegalovirus infection. Which antigens these TCRs recognize remains unknown. In TCRdb, the reads were re-called with MiXCR into one record per CDR3 protein. The table shows 450,000 to 650,000 distinct CDR3 sequences, with 40% occurring only once. The starting material was cultured PBMCs, obtained from culture after CMV antigen stimulation. These receptors came from a human donor in good health (CMV status not recorded). Some clones in this sample may be carry-over from other donors' samples.

The V call is TRBV12-3 or TRBV12-4, the J call TRBJ2-5, with D maybe TRBD1 (6 bases). V gave up 6 bases and J gave up 7 bases, with 15 bases separating them. The CDR3 sequence is 13 residues long. Written as DNA, the CDR3 is TGTGCCAGCAGATCTGGACAGTCCGGGACCCAGTACTTC. This codes for CASRSGQSGTQYF.

The V call is TRBV7-4, the J call TRBJ2-6, with D unclear. With 0 bases removed from V and 4 bases from J, the gap between germline ends came to 13 bases. CDR1 is SGHVT and CDR2 is SQSDAQ in the germline V gene. The CDR3 spans 17 residues. The chain's CDR3 is CASSLAGRSLGANVLTF. In DNA form, the CDR3 reads TGTGCCAGCAGCTTAGCGGGCAGGAGTTTGGGGGCCAACGTCCTGACTTTC.

This clonotype came up many times. The V call is TRBV6-2 or TRBV6-3, the J call TRBJ2-7; the D is unclear. Trimming cost V 4 bases and J 1 base, with 5 bases left between them. Germline-derived CDR1 and CDR2 are MNHEY and SVGEGT. The CDR3 has 12 amino acids. CDR3 sequence reads: CASSSRSYEQYF. The CDR3 DNA follows: TGTGCCAGCAGTTCCAGGTCCTACGAGCAGTACTTC.

The chain is built from TRBV7-2 and TRBJ2-5; D may be TRBD2 (5 bases). CDR3 length: 14 residues. The germline CDR1 and CDR2 sequences are SGHTA and FQGNSA. V was pared by 0 bases and J by 5 bases, with 10 bases between. The CDR3 is CASSLAGARETQYF. In DNA form, the CDR3 reads TGTGCCAGCAGCTTAGCGGGAGCCCGTGAGACCCAGTACTTC.

The V and J genes are TRBV11-2 and TRBJ2-5; 12 bases map to TRBD2. This CDR3 is built from 18 residues. Trimming removed 5 bases from V and 4 bases from J; junction bases left unmatched: 14. Germline CDR1 reads SGHAT; CDR2 reads FQNNGV. In DNA, the CDR3 is TGTGCCAGCAGCGGCATGGGTCTAGCGGGGGGGCAGGGAGAGACCCAGTACTTC. This gives the protein CASSGMGLAGGQGETQYF.

This clonotype was counted between two and nine times. The V and J genes are TRBV7-2 and TRBJ2-1; D is unclear. Per the germline V gene, CDR1 is SGHTA and CDR2 is FQGNSA. V was clipped by 3 bases and J by 6 bases, with 12 bases between them. The CDR3 contains 14 residues. DNA of the CDR3: TGTGCCAGCAGCTTTACGGTCACGTCCAATGAGCAGTTCTTC. This sequence encodes CASSFTVTSNEQFF.

The chain combines TRBV7-8 with TRBJ2-1; 10 positions agree with TRBD2. The germline gives CDR1 SGHVS, CDR2 FQNEAQ. The CDR3 consists of 18 residues. V gave up 4 bases and J gave up 4 bases; unmatched junction bases: 13. CDR3 region: CASSSRLAGRSLYNEQFF. The CDR3 DNA reads as TGTGCCAGCAGCTCGCGACTAGCGGGTAGGTCGTTGTACAATGAGCAGTTCTTC.

This clonotype occurred a few times. The gene calls are TRBV4-1 and TRBJ2-1; 7 bases fit TRBD2. The CDR3 is made up of 15 amino acids. The trim removed 4 bases at V and 8 bases at J, leaving 11 bases unmatched. Germline V gene data show CDR1 as MGHRA and CDR2 as YSYEKL. The DNA for the CDR3 is TGCGCCAGCAGCCCTCAACCTGGGAGGGCGGATGAGCAGTTCTTC. Its protein is CASSPQPGRADEQFF.

The chain recombines TRBV7-8 with TRBJ2-3; maybe TRBD1 (6 bases). Trimming stripped 4 bases from V and 3 bases from J, with 14 bases between. CDR1 is SGHVS and CDR2 is FQNEAQ in the germline V gene. The CDR3 is made up of 15 amino acids. CDR3: CASSSPQGWTDTQYF. The CDR3, as DNA: TGTGCCAGCAGCTCGCCACAGGGATGGACAGATACGCAGTATTTT.

This clonotype has more than one count but fewer than ten. The chain carries TRBV7-2 and TRBJ2-5, with 11 bases aligning to TRBD2. Germline V gene sequence: CDR1 SGHTA, CDR2 FQGNSA. The V gene end was trimmed by 2 bases and the J gene end by 5 bases; junction bases not matched to a gene: 7. The CDR3 loop spans 16 amino acids. CDR3 in amino acids: CASSLSASGGQETQYF. Written as DNA, the CDR3 is TGTGCCAGCAGCTTATCGGCTAGCGGGGGGCAGGAGACCCAGTACTTC.

The V call is TRBV5-4, the J call TRBJ2-7, with a weak D call TRBD2 (7 bases). Germline CDR1 is SGHNT and CDR2 is YYREEE (reference sequence). V shed 0 bases and J shed 2 bases, with 24 bases lying between them. The CDR3 is 19 residues long. The CDR3 region has the DNA TGTGCCAGCAGCTTGGTGGCATCAGGAGGGGGGGGGTTTGCCTACGAGCAGTACTTC. Translated: CASSLVASGGGGFAYEQYF.

This clonotype has just a few counts. This sequence joins TRBV6-2 or TRBV6-3 and TRBJ2-5, with 9 positions matching TRBD2. This CDR3 spans 14 amino acids. Per germline, CDR1 MNHEY and CDR2 SVGEGT. The V gene end was trimmed by 7 bases and the J gene end by 4 bases; junction bases not matched to a gene: 7. CDR3 sequence: CASTRAGGGETQYF. DNA of the CDR3: TGTGCCAGCACCAGAGCGGGAGGCGGAGAGACCCAGTACTTC.

This clonotype showed up just a few times. CDR3 nucleotide sequence: TGTGCCAGCAGCCCAAGGGGGGCTAATGAAAAACTGTTTTTT. This translates into CASSPRGANEKLFF. The V and J genes are TRBV7-2 and TRBJ1-4, with D possibly matching TRBD1 (6 bases). Germline V gene sequence: CDR1 SGHTA, CDR2 FQGNSA. The CDR3 spans 14 residues. The ends were cut back, 5 bases at V and 3 bases at J, with 10 bases in the middle.

The chain recombines TRBV5-4 with TRBJ2-7; 7 bases line up with TRBD1. Germline V lookup: CDR1 SGHNT, CDR2 YYREEE (reference sequence). The CDR3 extends over 14 amino acids. J lost 0 bases, V lost 3 bases, and 3 bases had no gene match. The CDR3 loop reads CASSWDSLSYEQYF. The CDR3 bases are TGTGCCAGCAGCTGGGACAGTCTCTCCTACGAGCAGTACTTC.

This sequence joins TRBV6-8 and TRBJ1-4, with 8 bases identical to TRBD1. This CDR3 contains 13 residues. From germline, CDR1 is MNHGY and CDR2 SAAAGT. With 6 bases clipped from V and 7 bases from J, the junction kept 4 bases outside the gene matches. Here the CDR3 DNA reads TGTGCCAGCAGCCGGACAGGGCCTGAAAAACTGTTTTTT. Residues: CASSRTGPEKLFF.

This sequence joins TRBV6-1 and TRBJ1-5; D remains unclear. V gave up 6 bases and J gave up 7 bases, with 16 bases separating them. The CDR3 has 14 amino acids. CDR1 and CDR2 from the germline V gene are MNHNS and SASEGT. The CDR3 nucleotides read TGTGCCAGCAGGCTGTTCCAAACGGGACAGCCCCAGCATTTT. It yields the protein CASRLFQTGQPQHF.

This clonotype was counted between two and nine times. The rearrangement links TRBV7-9 to TRBJ2-1; 7 bases map to TRBD2. CDR1 and CDR2 (germline): SEHNR, FQNEAQ (reference sequence). The CDR3 length is 15 residues. Trimming removed 4 bases from V and 4 bases from J; junction bases left unmatched: 7. CDR3 nucleotides: TGTGCCAGCAGCTCCGGACTAGTGAGGTACAATGAGCAGTTCTTC. The encoded protein is CASSSGLVRYNEQFF.

V and J are TRBV19 and TRBJ2-6; D unclear. V lost 6 bases, J lost 0 bases, and 9 bases lay in between. Germline CDR1 is LNHDA and CDR2 is SQIVND (reference sequence). This CDR3 comprises 15 residues. The CDR3 sequence is CASSPHNSGANVLTF. CDR3 coding DNA: TGTGCCAGTAGCCCCCATAACTCTGGGGCCAACGTCCTGACTTTC.